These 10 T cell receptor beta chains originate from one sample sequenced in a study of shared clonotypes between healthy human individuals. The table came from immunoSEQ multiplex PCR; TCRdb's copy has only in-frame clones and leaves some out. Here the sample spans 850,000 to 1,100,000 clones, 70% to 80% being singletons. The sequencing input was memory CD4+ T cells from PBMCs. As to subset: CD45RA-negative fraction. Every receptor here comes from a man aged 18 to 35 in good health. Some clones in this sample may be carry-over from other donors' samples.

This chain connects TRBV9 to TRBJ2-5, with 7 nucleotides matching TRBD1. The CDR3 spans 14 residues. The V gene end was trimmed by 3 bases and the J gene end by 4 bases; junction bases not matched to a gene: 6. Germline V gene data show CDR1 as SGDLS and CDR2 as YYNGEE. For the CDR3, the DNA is TGTGCCAGCAGCGGACAGGGACGGGGAGAGACCCAGTACTTC. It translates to CASSGQGRGETQYF.

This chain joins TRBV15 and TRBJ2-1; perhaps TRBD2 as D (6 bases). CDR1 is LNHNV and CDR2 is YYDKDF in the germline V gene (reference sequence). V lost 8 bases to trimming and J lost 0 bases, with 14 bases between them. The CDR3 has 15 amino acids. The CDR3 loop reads CATHTASVSYNEQFF. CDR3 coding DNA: TGTGCCACCCACACCGCTAGCGTCTCCTACAATGAGCAGTTCTTC.

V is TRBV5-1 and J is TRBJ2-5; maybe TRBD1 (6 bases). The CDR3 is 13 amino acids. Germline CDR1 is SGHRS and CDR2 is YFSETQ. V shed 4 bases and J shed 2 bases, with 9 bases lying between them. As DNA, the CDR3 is TGCGCCAGCAGCATAGGACAGCAAGAGACCCAGTACTTC. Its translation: CASSIGQQETQYF.

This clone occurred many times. The CDR3 here is CASSLARNRGQGEQYF. DNA for the CDR3: TGCGCCAGCAGCTTGGCCCGAAACAGGGGACAAGGGGAGCAGTACTTC. This rearrangement joins TRBV5-1 to TRBJ2-7; 7 positions match TRBD1. The V gene's germline CDR1 is SGHRS and CDR2 YFSETQ. V lost 0 bases to trimming and J lost 7 bases; unmatched junction nucleotides: 13. The CDR3 is 16 residues long.

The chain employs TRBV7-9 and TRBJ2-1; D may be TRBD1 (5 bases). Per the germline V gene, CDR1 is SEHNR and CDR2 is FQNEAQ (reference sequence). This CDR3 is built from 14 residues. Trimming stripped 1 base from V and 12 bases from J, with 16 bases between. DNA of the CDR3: TGTGCCAGCAGCTTAGTGTGGGGCACCGCTGGGCAGTTCTTC. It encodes CASSLVWGTAGQFF.

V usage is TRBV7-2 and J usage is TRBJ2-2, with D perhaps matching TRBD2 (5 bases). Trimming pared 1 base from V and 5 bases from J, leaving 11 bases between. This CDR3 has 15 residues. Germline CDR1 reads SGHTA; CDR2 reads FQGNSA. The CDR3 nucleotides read TGTGCCAGCAGCTTAGTGAGGGTGGGGACCGGGGAGCTGTTTTTT. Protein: CASSLVRVGTGELFF.

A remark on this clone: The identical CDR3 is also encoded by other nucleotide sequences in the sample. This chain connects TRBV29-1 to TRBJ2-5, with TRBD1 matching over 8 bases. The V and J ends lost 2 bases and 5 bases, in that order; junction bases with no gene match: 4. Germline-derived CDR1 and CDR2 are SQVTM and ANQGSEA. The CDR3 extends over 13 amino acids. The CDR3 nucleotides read TGCAGCGTTGAACAGGGGGCTGGGGAGACCCAGTACTTC. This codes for CSVEQGAGETQYF. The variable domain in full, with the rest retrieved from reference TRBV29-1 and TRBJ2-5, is SAVISQKPSRDICQRGTSLTIQCQVDSQVTMMFWYRQQPGQSLTLIATANQGSEATYESGFVIDKFPISRPNLTFSTLTVSNMSPEDSSIYLCSVEQGAGETQYFGPGTRLLVL.

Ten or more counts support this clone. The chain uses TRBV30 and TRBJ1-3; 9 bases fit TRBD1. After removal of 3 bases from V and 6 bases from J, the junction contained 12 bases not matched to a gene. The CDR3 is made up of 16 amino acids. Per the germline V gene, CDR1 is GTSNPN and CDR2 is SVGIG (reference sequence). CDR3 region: CAWSRGGTGTLNTIYF. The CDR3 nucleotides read TGTGCCTGGAGCCGCGGAGGGACAGGGACCTTAAACACCATATATTTT.

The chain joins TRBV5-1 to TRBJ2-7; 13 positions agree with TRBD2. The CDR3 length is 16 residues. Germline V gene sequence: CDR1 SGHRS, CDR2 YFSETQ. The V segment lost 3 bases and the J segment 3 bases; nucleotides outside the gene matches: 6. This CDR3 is CASSSGLAGPGYEQYF. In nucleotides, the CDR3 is TGCGCCAGCAGCTCGGGACTAGCGGGACCGGGCTACGAGCAGTACTTC.

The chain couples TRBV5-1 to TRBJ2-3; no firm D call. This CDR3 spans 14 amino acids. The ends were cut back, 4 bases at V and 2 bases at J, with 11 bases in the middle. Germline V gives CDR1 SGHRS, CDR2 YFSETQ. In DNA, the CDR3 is TGCGCCAGCAGCCCCCGGGTTTCCACAGATACGCAGTATTTT. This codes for CASSPRVSTDTQYF. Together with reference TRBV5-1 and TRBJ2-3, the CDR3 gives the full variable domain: KAGVTQTPRYLIKTRGQQVTLSCSPISGHRSVSWYQQTPGQGLQFLFEYFSETQRNKGNFPGRFSGRQFSNSRSEMNVSTLELGDSALYLCASSPRVSTDTQYFGPGTRLTVL.